The rows below give T cell receptor beta chains drawn from one sample of a study of early T cells in non-severe SARS-CoV-2 infection. TCRdb redid the calling of the 5' RACE reads with MiXCR, one entry per CDR3 protein. In the table there are under 85,000 distinct CDR3 sequences, 12% of which are singletons. Sequencing was carried out using whole blood. Every receptor here comes from an adult who was a healthcare worker with PCR-confirmed SARS-CoV-2 infection or an uninfected control (not recorded which). CDR3s include the opening cysteine and the closing phenylalanine or tryptophan. A D gene is named only where the DNA matches it firmly.

TRBJ1-1 | TRBV10-3 | TRBD1 | CAISESTGYAEAFF
TRBJ2-1 | TRBV11-3 | TRBD1 | CASSLDRDYNEQFF
TRBJ2-1 | TRBV20-1 | . | CSAEKHEQFF
TRBJ1-5 | TRBV5-5 | . | CASSQTPVGNQPQHF
TRBJ2-1 | TRBV7-2 | TRBD2 | CASSPRLASGKDEQFF
TRBJ2-3 | TRBV4-2 | TRBD2 | CASSQDPLRGGTDTQYF
TRBJ2-1 | TRBV4-2 | TRBD2 | CASSQDLTGGRNEQFF
TRBJ2-2 | TRBV20-1 | . | CSARGLEAGELFF
TRBJ2-5 | TRBV5-1 | TRBD1 | CASSRGQQETQYF
TRBJ1-5 | TRBV20-1 | . | CSARDQQKLYQPQHF
TRBJ2-7 | TRBV5-4 | TRBD1 | CASSPRGLEQYF
TRBJ2-7 | TRBV11-1 | . | CASSLAPRRGRGQTYEQYF
TRBJ1-2 | TRBV30 | . | CAWRGSADPYGYTF
TRBJ2-1 | TRBV30 | TRBD2 | CAWTTGGSNNEQFF
TRBJ2-1 | TRBV6-2/TRBV6-3 | TRBD2 | CASSLAGDPNNEQFF
TRBJ1-5 | TRBV11-2 | TRBD1 | CASSSGQSAGHPQHF
TRBJ2-3 | TRBV11-2 | . | CASSLQGLTDTQYF
TRBJ2-3 | TRBV20-1 | . | CSASLLRTDTQYF
TRBJ2-3 | TRBV7-9 | . | CASSPITDTQYF
TRBJ1-1 | TRBV7-2 | . | CASSLAYRDTEVFF
TRBJ2-1 | TRBV6-6 | TRBD2 | CASSYSIPSGSSSYNEQFF
TRBJ1-4 | TRBV20-1 | . | CSASFPRSNEKLFF
TRBJ2-5 | TRBV7-9 | . | CASSLNQETQYF
TRBJ1-2 | TRBV9 | . | CASSGTAGSRYGYTF
TRBJ2-5 | TRBV12-3/TRBV12-4 | . | CASTSGFERTQYF
TRBJ2-7 | TRBV12-3/TRBV12-4 | TRBD1 | CASRPSWGTGIYEQYF
TRBJ1-5 | TRBV7-6 | TRBD1 | CASSVGTDSNQPQHF
TRBJ2-1 | TRBV29-1 | . | CSGTAGSNEQFF
TRBJ2-5 | TRBV20-1 | . | CSVSHIRGRQTQYF
TRBJ2-1 | TRBV4-1 | . | CASSQEADLYNEQFF
TRBJ2-3 | TRBV20-1 | . | CSASPNRDSPRGTQYF
TRBJ1-4 | TRBV15 | . | CATSWHREGKLFF
TRBJ1-4 | TRBV20-1 | . | CSASPQGSEKLFF
TRBJ1-1 | TRBV6-1 | . | CASWSELVNTEAFF
TRBJ2-2 | TRBV24-1 | . | CATSDQTRDHATGELFF
TRBJ1-2 | TRBV28 | . | CASSPATTGNLYGYTF
TRBJ1-1 | TRBV4-1 | . | CASSQAQIWAEAFF
TRBJ2-4 | TRBV19 | . | CASSGPWMGAKNIQYF
TRBJ2-5 | TRBV7-6 | TRBD2 | CASSDAGTSVETQYF
TRBJ2-7 | TRBV7-9 | . | CASSRLPSSYEQYF
TRBJ2-3 | TRBV11-2 | TRBD2 | CASTSGRVGSDTQYF
TRBJ2-3 | TRBV29-1 | . | CSVDGGDTQYF
TRBJ2-7 | TRBV4-2 | . | CASSQRERGGYYEQYF
TRBJ1-5 | TRBV5-6 | . | CASSLTGLAKDQPQHF